This TCR beta chain was sequenced during a study of cytomegalovirus exposure and HLA in healthy donors. While the first cohort had around 700 subjects, the donors belonged to the separate validation cohort of 100 to 150 subjects. Profiling relied on immunoSEQ multiplex PCR, and the TCRdb table lists in-frame clones only, not all of them. Of about 180,000 clones listed, about 85% are singletons. CDR3 size: 14 residues. V lost 8 bases and J lost 4, with 14 bases in between. Germline CDR1 and CDR2: LNHDA and SQIVND (reference sequence). Points from the study as a whole: According to the study, roughly 160 TCR beta chains were cytomegalovirus-associated. A later analysis found first-cohort TCR clusters tended to co-occur in the 90 to 150 validation repertoires. Confirmation in vitro established that a few CMV-associated chains were specific for CMV antigens.

To note about this clone: The antigen remains unidentified.

The sequencing input was PBMCs. This chain joins TRBV19 and TRBJ2-2; D possibly corresponds to TRBD2 (6 bases). This TCR was sampled from a man younger than 35 in good health and CMV-seropositive. The CDR3 here is CASSWGDSTGELFF. DNA for the CDR3: TGTGCCAGTTCCTGGGGGGATAGCACCGGGGAGCTGTTTTTT.